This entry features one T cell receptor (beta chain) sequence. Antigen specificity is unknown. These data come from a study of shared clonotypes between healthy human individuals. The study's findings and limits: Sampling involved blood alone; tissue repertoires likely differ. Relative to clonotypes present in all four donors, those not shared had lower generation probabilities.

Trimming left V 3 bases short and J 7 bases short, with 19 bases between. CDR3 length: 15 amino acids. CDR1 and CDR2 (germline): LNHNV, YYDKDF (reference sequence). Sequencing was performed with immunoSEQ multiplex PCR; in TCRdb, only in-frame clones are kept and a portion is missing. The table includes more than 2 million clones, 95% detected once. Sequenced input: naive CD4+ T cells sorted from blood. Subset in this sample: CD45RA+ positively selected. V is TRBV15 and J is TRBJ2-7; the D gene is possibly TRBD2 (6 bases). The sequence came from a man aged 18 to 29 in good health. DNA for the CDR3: TGTGCCACCAGCAGGTGGGAGGCTCCCCTGAGGGAGCAGTACTTC. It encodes CATSRWEAPLREQYF.